The next 17 T cell receptor beta chains were all read from a single sample in a study of tumor-infiltrating lymphocytes in oesophageal squamous cell carcinoma. A single record per CDR3 protein comes from TCRdb applying MiXCR to the PCR reads. The sample consists of 16,000 or so distinct CDR3 sequences, 40% to 65% of them appearing once. Sequenced input: esophageal tumor tissue. The receptors were gathered from a male donor with esophageal squamous cell carcinoma.

The V call is TRBV7-9, the J call TRBJ2-2; 10 nucleotides line up with TRBD2. Losses at the gene ends were 4 bases for V and 8 bases for J; bases not matched to a gene: 10. The CDR3 consists of 16 residues. Germline lookup yields CDR1 SEHNR and CDR2 FQNEAQ (reference sequence). CDR3 protein: CASSSRGLAGAGELFF. CDR3 bases: TGTGCCAGCAGCTCCCGAGGGCTAGCGGGGGCTGGGGAGCTGTTTTTT.

Sample share makes this clonotype medium-sized. J is TRBJ1-1 and V is TRBV28; no reliable D call. The V end lost 6 bases, the J end lost 4 bases, and 9 bases lay between the germline ends. The CDR3 length is 12 residues. The V gene's germline CDR1 is MDHEN and CDR2 SYDVKM. Here the CDR3 reads CASSAFATEAFF. The DNA for the CDR3 is TGTGCCAGCAGCGCTTTCGCCACTGAAGCTTTCTTT. Combining the CDR3 with reference TRBV28 and TRBJ1-1 gives the whole variable domain DVKVTQSSRYLVKRTGEKVFLECVQDMDHENMFWYRQDPGLGLRLIYFSYDVKMKEKGDIPEGYSVSREKKERFSLILESASTNQTSMYLCASSAFATEAFFGQGTRLTVV.

This clonotype was seen a handful of times. The rearrangement links TRBV7-8 to TRBJ2-4, with D possibly matching TRBD2 (5 bases). The closer fit of TRBJ2-5 to the DNA end suggests the J call may be wrong. This CDR3 comprises 15 residues. Germline CDR1 and CDR2: SGHVS and FQNEAQ. The CDR3 coding sequence is TGTGCCAGCAGGAAAACTCGAGACTATTATGAGACCCAGTACTTC. Translation: CASRKTRDYYETQYF.

This clonotype has a single count. The chain couples TRBV7-9 to TRBJ2-1; 7 bases match TRBD1. The end of the DNA is better explained by TRBJ2-7, so the J call may be wrong. Germline V gives CDR1 SEHNR, CDR2 FQNEAQ (reference sequence). The CDR3 length is 14 residues. DNA for the CDR3: TGTGCCAGCAGCCCCGGGACAGCGGCCGACGAGCAGTACTTC. As protein: CASSPGTAADEQYF.

The rearrangement uses TRBV18 and TRBJ1-4; no definite D call. Germline V lookup: CDR1 KGHSH, CDR2 LQKENI. The V end was cut by 8 bases, the J end by 6 bases, with 13 bases between. This CDR3 contains 13 residues. The CDR3 spells CASAEGLDEKLFF. Written as DNA, the CDR3 is TGTGCCAGCGCAGAAGGGTTAGATGAAAAACTGTTTTTT.

This clonotype was observed at least ten times. The chain joins TRBV19 to TRBJ2-1; 7 nucleotides align to TRBD2. Germline V gene sequence: CDR1 LNHDA, CDR2 SQIVND (reference sequence). The CDR3 runs 15 residues. V was clipped by 5 bases and J by 3 bases; unmatched bases: 7. This CDR3 is CASSGIAGDYNEQFF. CDR3 DNA: TGTGCCAGTAGTGGGATCGCGGGAGACTACAATGAGCAGTTCTTC.

The chain uses TRBV15 and TRBJ2-2; 8 nucleotides line up with TRBD2. The CDR3 is 15 amino acids. Germline lookup yields CDR1 LNHNV and CDR2 YYDKDF (reference sequence). Trimming at V came to 0 bases and at J to 4 bases, leaving 1 base not matched to a gene. The CDR3 here is CATSRDAGGTGELFF. CDR3 DNA sequence: TGTGCCACCAGCAGAGATGCGGGGGGCACCGGGGAGCTGTTTTTT. Combining the CDR3 with reference TRBV15 and TRBJ2-2 gives the whole variable domain DAMVIQNPRYQVTQFGKPVTLSCSQTLNHNVMYWYQQKSSQAPKLLFHYYDKDFNNEADTPDNFQSRRPNTSFCFLDIRSPGLGDTAMYLCATSRDAGGTGELFFGEGSRLTVL.

With respect to this clonotype: The missing conserved phenylalanine or tryptophan at the end of this CDR3 makes a read error likely. It is unclear where the CDR3 begins or ends on the DNA, so no DNA is shown, and the CDR3 is as TCRdb lists it. The chain uses TRBV6-1 and TRBJ1-1. The CDR3 has 9 residues if both end residues are counted. CDR1 and CDR2 from the germline V gene are MNHNS and SASEGT. This chain's CDR3 is CASSLLTLA.

V is TRBV7-3 and J is TRBJ2-3; TRBD2 matches 11 bases. The DNA end favors TRBJ2-1, so the J call may be wrong. The CDR3 runs 16 residues. CDR1 and CDR2 from the germline V gene are SGHTA and FQGTGA. This CDR3 reads CASSPEASGGYNEQFF. CDR3 coding DNA: TGTGCCAGCAGCCCAGAGGCTAGCGGGGGGTACAATGAGCAGTTCTTC.

Concerning this clonotype: One end of the junction fails to match germline, which may point to a read error. The chain has TRBV7-9 and TRBJ1-1; a possible D gene is TRBD1 (5 bases). This CDR3 has 12 amino acids. Per the germline V gene, CDR1 is SEHNR and CDR2 is FQNEAQ (reference sequence). This CDR3 reads CASSFGQGPLHF. CDR3 sequence (DNA): TGTGCCAGCAGCTTCGGACAAGGACCCCTCCACTTC.

In this sample, this clonotype turned up once. The chain is built from TRBV7-3 and TRBJ2-7; D remains ambiguous. The V gene lost 4 bases and the J gene lost 10 bases, with 17 bases spanning the gap. Germline CDR1 and CDR2: SGHTA and FQGTGA. The CDR3 has 13 amino acids. The CDR3 sequence is CASSSATNTIQYF. The CDR3 DNA sequence: TGTGCCAGCAGCTCTGCTACTAATACCATACAGTACTTC. Full variable domain (rest looked up from reference TRBV7-3 and TRBJ2-7): GAGVSQTPSNKVTEKGKYVELRCDPISGHTALYWYRQSLGQGPEFLIYFQGTGAADDSGLPNDRFFAVRPEGSVSTLKIQRTERGDSAVYLCASSSATNTIQYFGPGTRLTVT.

This clonotype was found a few times. V gene TRBV2 combines with J gene TRBJ2-5, with no clear D. The better agreement between TRBJ2-7 and the DNA end casts doubt on the J call. The length of the CDR3 is 12 residues. Germline lookup yields CDR1 SNHLY and CDR2 FYNNEI. The CDR3 here is CASLDGTYEQYF. The CDR3, as DNA: TGTGCCAGCCTCGACGGAACCTACGAGCAGTACTTC.

This clonotype was picked up a small number of times. The chain joins TRBV12-3 or TRBV12-4 to TRBJ2-5, with D perhaps TRBD2 (5 bases). V lost 7 bases and J lost 5, with 20 bases in between. There are 15 residues in the CDR3. CDR3 amino acids: CASTSGPGLRETQYF. CDR3 in DNA: TGTGCCAGCACCTCCGGGCCGGGGTTAAGGGAGACCCAGTACTTC.

The chain joins TRBV12-3 or TRBV12-4 to TRBJ2-7, with D possibly matching TRBD1 (5 bases). TRBJ1-2 explains the end of the DNA better; the J call may be wrong. This CDR3 region has 17 residues. The CDR3 protein is CASSSLGGSNPNYGYTF. Written as DNA, the CDR3 is TGTGCCAGCAGTTCACTGGGGGGATCAAATCCTAACTATGGCTACACCTTC.

This clonotype has more than one count but fewer than ten. The chain links TRBV7-8 to TRBJ2-2; D unclear. Germline CDR1 and CDR2: SGHVS and FQNEAQ. This CDR3 contains 15 residues. Trimming removed 0 bases at V and 4 bases at J, with 9 bases between. The CDR3, as DNA: TGTGCCAGCAGCTTAGCCCTAGAGTCCACCGGGGAGCTGTTTTTT. Translation: CASSLALESTGELFF.

There are many counts of this clonotype. The rearrangement links TRBV28 to TRBJ2-5; D call uncertain. The CDR3 covers 14 residues. V lost 1 base and J 2 bases, leaving 8 bases between the germline ends. Germline-derived CDR1 and CDR2 are MDHEN and SYDVKM. The CDR3 DNA is TGTGCCAGCAGTTTATTATCCGGTCAAGAGACCCAGTACTTC. This gives the protein CASSLLSGQETQYF.

This clonotype was seen a few times. The V call is TRBV7-2, the J call TRBJ1-2; 7 bases fit TRBD1. V was clipped by 5 bases and J by 4 bases; unmatched bases: 7. The CDR3 has 14 residues. The germline CDR1 and CDR2 sequences are SGHTA and FQGNSA. In nucleotides, the CDR3 is TGTGCCAGCAGCGCATCAGGGGGATCCTATGGCTACACCTTC. This gives the protein CASSASGGSYGYTF. The complete variable domain, with remaining parts taken from reference TRBV7-2 and TRBJ1-2, reads GAGVSQSPSNKVTEKGKDVELRCDPISGHTALYWYRQSLGQGLEFLIYFQGNSAPDKSGLPSDRFSAERTGGSVSTLTIQRTQQEDSAVYLCASSASGGSYGYTFGSGTRLTVV.